Each of the 18 T cell receptor beta chains below was sequenced from the same sample in a study of technical replicates of blood from a handful of donors. Generated by immunoSEQ multiplex PCR, the TCRdb table keeps only in-frame clones and is missing some. The repertoire includes some 71,000 clones, approximately 97% of them detected once, and approximately 0.2% sits in the top ten. The sequenced material came from T cells isolated from PBMCs. These receptors all stem from a human donor in good health.

For the CDR3, the DNA is TGCGCCAGCAGCCAAGTTTTCGAGACAGAGAACACTGAAGCTTTCTTT. Its translation is CASSQVFETENTEAFF. This chain connects TRBV4-1 to TRBJ1-1; D may be TRBD1 (5 bases). V was pared by 1 base and J by 1 base, with 13 bases between. This CDR3 is 16 amino acids long. The germline V gene encodes CDR1 MGHRA and CDR2 YSYEKL.

This chain links TRBV28 with TRBJ1-2, with D perhaps TRBD1 (6 bases). The CDR3 spans 15 residues. The germline V gene encodes CDR1 MDHEN and CDR2 SYDVKM. Trimming took off 6 bases at V and 4 bases at J, with 18 bases between the two ends. The CDR3 coding sequence is TGTGCCAGCAGAACCCCGGGACAAAGTGGCTATGGCTACACCTTC. This codes for CASRTPGQSGYGYTF.

CDR3 nucleotides: TGTGCCAGCAGTCCAGGACTAGCGGGAGGTTTCCAAGAGACCCAGTACTTC. Amino acids: CASSPGLAGGFQETQYF. This chain joins TRBV27 and TRBJ2-5; 14 bases align to TRBD2. This CDR3 is 17 amino acids long. J was trimmed by 1 base and V by 5 bases; bases with no gene match: 6. Germline CDR1 is MNHEY and CDR2 is SMNVEV (reference sequence).

V usage is TRBV2 and J usage is TRBJ1-1, with D unclear. Germline lookup yields CDR1 SNHLY and CDR2 FYNNEI. V was cut by 6 bases and J by 0 bases, with 8 bases left in between. The CDR3 totals 13 residues. Here the CDR3 reads CASRRDLNTEAFF. DNA for the CDR3: TGTGCCAGCAGGAGAGATTTGAACACTGAAGCTTTCTTT.

The chain links TRBV6-6 to TRBJ2-7; TRBD1 matches 7 bases. Germline V gene lookup returns CDR1 MNHNY and CDR2 SVGAGI (reference sequence). This CDR3 has 14 amino acids. V trimming: 5 bases; J trimming: 3 bases; junction bases outside the gene matches: 7. For the CDR3, the DNA is TGTGCCAGCAGTCCCTCGGGACAGTTCTACGAGCAGTACTTC. Amino acids: CASSPSGQFYEQYF.

CDR3 residues: CASTRELNTEAFF. As DNA, the CDR3 is TGTGCCAGCACCCGGGAGTTGAACACTGAAGCTTTCTTT. This chain joins TRBV27 and TRBJ1-1; unclear D gene. Trimming stripped 7 bases from V and 0 bases from J, with 9 bases between. Germline V gives CDR1 MNHEY, CDR2 SMNVEV (reference sequence). The CDR3 sequence is 13 residues long.

The rearrangement uses TRBV7-3 and TRBJ2-3; 8 bases line up with TRBD2. J gave up 4 bases and V 4 bases, and 10 bases lay outside the gene matches. The CDR3 extends over 16 amino acids. Looked up from germline, CDR1 is SGHTA and CDR2 is FQGTGA. The CDR3 spells CASSSGGSGVSDTQYF. The DNA for the CDR3 is TGTGCCAGCAGCTCCGGGGGTAGCGGGGTTTCAGATACGCAGTATTTT.

This clone was found once. The V gene is TRBV21-1, the J gene TRBJ1-1; the tabulated D call, TRBD1, remains unverified against the DNA. TRBV21-1 is assigned pseudogene status. The CDR3 is made up of 17 amino acids. Written as DNA, the CDR3 is TGTGCCAGCAGCAAAAAGGGGTGCAGACCTGATGACACTGAAGCTTTCTTT. Its translation is CASSKKGCRPDDTEAFF.

V usage is TRBV5-4 and J usage is TRBJ1-1; no firm D call. This CDR3 comprises 15 residues. Trimming removed 0 bases at V and 1 base at J, with 10 bases between. Germline-derived CDR1 and CDR2 are SGHNT and YYREEE (reference sequence). CDR3 in amino acids: CASSLAGPGNTEAFF. CDR3 bases: TGTGCCAGCAGCTTGGCTGGTCCGGGGAACACTGAAGCTTTCTTT.

V and J are TRBV7-9 and TRBJ1-2; D is possibly TRBD1 (5 bases). The V and J ends lost 1 base and 6 bases respectively, with 15 bases between them. This CDR3 contains 15 residues. The germline CDR1 and CDR2 sequences are SEHNR and FQNEAQ (reference sequence). CDR3 loop: CASSLETGRDHGYTF. The CDR3 nucleotides are TGTGCCAGCAGCTTAGAAACGGGGCGGGACCATGGCTACACCTTC.

This chain uses TRBV7-2 with TRBJ1-5; no clear D gene. CDR3 length equals 15 residues. CDR1 is SGHTA, CDR2 FQGNSA, per germline. V lost 3 bases to trimming and J lost 3 bases, with 12 bases between them. CDR3 in DNA: TGTGCCAGCAGCTTGTTCCGAGGCTTCAATCAGCCCCAGCATTTT. Its protein product is CASSLFRGFNQPQHF. Based on the CDR3 plus reference TRBV7-2 and TRBJ1-5, the full variable domain is GAGVSQSPSNKVTEKGKDVELRCDPISGHTALYWYRQSLGQGLEFLIYFQGNSAPDKSGLPSDRFSAERTGGSVSTLTIQRTQQEDSAVYLCASSLFRGFNQPQHFGDGTRLSIL.

Comment on this clone: The junction departs from the called germline gene at one end, perhaps through a read error. J is TRBJ2-7 and V is TRBV27; TRBD2 is a possible D gene (6 bases). The CDR3 has 14 amino acids. CDR1 and CDR2 (germline): MNHEY, SMNVEV (reference sequence). This CDR3 is CASSGGNRNYELYF. DNA for the CDR3: TGTGCCAGCAGTGGGGGGAACAGAAACTACGAGCTGTACTTC.

The chain carries TRBV7-9 and TRBJ2-3; D is undetermined. The V end was cut by 1 base, the J end by 4 bases, with 6 bases between. The CDR3 sequence is 13 residues long. CDR1 and CDR2 from the germline V gene are SEHNR and FQNEAQ (reference sequence). The CDR3 region is CASSLGLADTQYF. The CDR3 DNA follows: TGTGCCAGCAGCTTAGGACTGGCAGATACGCAGTATTTT.

This chain's CDR3 is CASSGQGATGTEAFF. In nucleotides, the CDR3 is TGTGCCAGCAGCGGTCAGGGGGCCACGGGCACTGAAGCTTTCTTT. This chain uses TRBV9 with TRBJ1-1, with 8 bases identical to TRBD1. V lost 3 bases and J lost 4; bases outside the gene matches: 8. This CDR3 contains 15 residues. CDR1 and CDR2 (germline): SGDLS, YYNGEE.

CDR3 sequence (DNA): TGTGCCAGCAGTTACGGGGACTCCTACGAGCAGTACTTC. It translates to CASSYGDSYEQYF. This sequence joins TRBV11-1 and TRBJ2-7, with a weak D call TRBD2 (5 bases). Trimming removed 6 bases from V and 0 bases from J, with 9 bases in between. The CDR3 covers 13 residues. Germline CDR1 reads SGHAT; CDR2 reads FQDESV (reference sequence).

V gene TRBV7-9 combines with J gene TRBJ2-1; a weak D match, TRBD1 (5 bases). Per the germline V gene, CDR1 is SEHNR and CDR2 is FQNEAQ (reference sequence). The CDR3 totals 13 residues. The V gene lost 3 bases and the J gene lost 5 bases, with 8 bases spanning the gap. The DNA of the CDR3 is TGTGCCAGCAGCTTGACAGTTAACAATGAGCAGTTCTTC. It is translated as CASSLTVNNEQFF. Drawing the rest from reference TRBV7-9 and TRBJ2-1, the complete variable domain is DTGVSQNPRHKITKRGQNVTFRCDPISEHNRLYWYRQTLGQGPEFLTYFQNEAQLEKSRLLSDRFSAERPKGSFSTLEIQRTEQGDSAMYLCASSLTVNNEQFFGPGTRLTVL.

V and J are TRBV27 and TRBJ2-7; D is unclear. Per germline, CDR1 MNHEY and CDR2 SMNVEV (reference sequence). The CDR3 is 14 residues long. Trimming stripped 5 bases from V and 7 bases from J, with 18 bases between. The CDR3 region is CASSPTGRLGEQYF. The CDR3 DNA is TGTGCCAGCAGTCCGACCGGTCGACTTGGTGAGCAGTACTTC.

The rearrangement joins TRBV21-1 to TRBJ2-7; the table's TRBD2 call for D was not verified on the DNA. TRBV21-1 corresponds to a pseudogene. CDR3 length: 14 amino acids. The CDR3 region has the DNA TGTGCCACCGCCCCGGAATCCGAGGTCTACGAGCAGTACTTC. Translation gives CATAPESEVYEQYF.